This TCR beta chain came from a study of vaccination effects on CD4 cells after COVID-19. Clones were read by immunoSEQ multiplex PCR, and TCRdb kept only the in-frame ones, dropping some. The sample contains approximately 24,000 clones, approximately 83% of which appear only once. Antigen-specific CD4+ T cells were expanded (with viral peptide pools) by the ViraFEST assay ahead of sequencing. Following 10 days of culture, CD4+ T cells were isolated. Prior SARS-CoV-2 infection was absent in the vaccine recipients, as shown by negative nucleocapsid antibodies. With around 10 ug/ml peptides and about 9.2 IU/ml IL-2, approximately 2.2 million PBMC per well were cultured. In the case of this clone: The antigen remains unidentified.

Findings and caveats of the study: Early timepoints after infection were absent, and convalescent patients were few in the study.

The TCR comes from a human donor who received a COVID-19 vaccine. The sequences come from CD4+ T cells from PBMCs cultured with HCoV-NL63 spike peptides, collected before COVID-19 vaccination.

CDR3 sequence: CASSGDSSTDTQYF. The CDR3 DNA follows: TGTGCCAGCAGTGGCGACAGCAGCACAGATACGCAGTATTTT. The chain uses TRBV6-4 and TRBJ2-3; perhaps TRBD1 as D (5 bases). This CDR3 is built from 14 residues. V was pared by 4 bases and J by 0 bases, with 8 bases between. Germline CDR1 MRHNA, CDR2 SNTAGT.